The sequence of this T cell receptor beta chain was determined in a study of T cells after yellow fever vaccination. Study conclusions and caveats: Overall, a small share of clonotypes was seen in both CD4 and CD8 compartments.

UMIs were added to TCR cDNA along with a universal primer site when it was made by 5'RACE template switching. TCRdb redid the calling of the 5' RACE reads with MiXCR, one entry per CDR3 protein. The sample has some 250,000 distinct CDR3 sequences; 6% to 7.5% are singletons. CDR3 length equals 15 residues. With 5 bases clipped from V and 5 bases from J, the junction kept 9 bases outside the gene matches. Germline CDR1 is DFQATT and CDR2 is SNEGSKA (reference sequence). About this clonotype itself: Antigen specificity is unknown.

V and J are TRBV20-1 and TRBJ2-3, with 11 bases lining up with TRBD2. The sample here was CD4+ T cells sorted from PBMCs, taken 15 days after the yellow fever booster vaccination. The receptor comes from a man aged 25-40 years who received the YFV17D yellow fever vaccine. The CDR3 coding sequence is TGCAGTGCTCTCGGGGGGACTAGCGGTAAAGATACGCAGTATTTT. Translation: CSALGGTSGKDTQYF.